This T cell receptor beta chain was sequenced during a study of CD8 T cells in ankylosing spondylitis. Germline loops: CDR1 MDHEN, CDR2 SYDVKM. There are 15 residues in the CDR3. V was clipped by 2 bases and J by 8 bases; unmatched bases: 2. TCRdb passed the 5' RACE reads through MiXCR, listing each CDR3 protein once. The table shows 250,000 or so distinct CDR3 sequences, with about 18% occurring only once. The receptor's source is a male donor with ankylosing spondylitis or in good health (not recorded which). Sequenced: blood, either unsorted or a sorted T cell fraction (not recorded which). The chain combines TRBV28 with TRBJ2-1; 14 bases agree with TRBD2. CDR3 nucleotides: TGTGCCAGCAGTTTAGAGGGACTAGCGGGAGATGAGCAGTTCTTC. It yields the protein CASSLEGLAGDEQFF.